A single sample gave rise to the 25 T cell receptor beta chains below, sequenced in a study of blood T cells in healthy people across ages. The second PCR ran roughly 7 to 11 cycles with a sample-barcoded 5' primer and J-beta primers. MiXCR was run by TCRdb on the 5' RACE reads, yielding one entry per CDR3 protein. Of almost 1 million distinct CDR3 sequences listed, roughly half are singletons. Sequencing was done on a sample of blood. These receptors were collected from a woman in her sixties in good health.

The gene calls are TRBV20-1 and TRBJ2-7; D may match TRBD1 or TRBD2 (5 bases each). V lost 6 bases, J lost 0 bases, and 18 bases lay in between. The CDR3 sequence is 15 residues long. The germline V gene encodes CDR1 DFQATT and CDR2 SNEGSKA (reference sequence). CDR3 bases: TGCAGTGCCCCCCTCCCGGGGCTTCCCTCCTACGAGCAGTACTTC. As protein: CSAPLPGLPSYEQYF.

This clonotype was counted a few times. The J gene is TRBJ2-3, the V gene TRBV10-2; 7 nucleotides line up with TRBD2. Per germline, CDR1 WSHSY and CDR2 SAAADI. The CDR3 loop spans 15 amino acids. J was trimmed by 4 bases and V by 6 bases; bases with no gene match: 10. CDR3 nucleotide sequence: TGCGCCAGCAGGGGGGGGAGCGCTGGCCCAGATACGCAGTATTTT. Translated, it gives CASRGGSAGPDTQYF.

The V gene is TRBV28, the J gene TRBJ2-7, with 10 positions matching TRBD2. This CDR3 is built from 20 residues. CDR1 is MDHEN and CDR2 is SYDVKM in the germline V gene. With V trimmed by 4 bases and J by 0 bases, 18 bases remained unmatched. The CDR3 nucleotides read TGTGCCAGCAGTTCACCACAAATAAAAACCGGGACTAGCGACTCCTACGAGCAGTACTTC. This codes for CASSSPQIKTGTSDSYEQYF. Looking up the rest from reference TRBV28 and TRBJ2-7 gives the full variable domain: DVKVTQSSRYLVKRTGEKVFLECVQDMDHENMFWYRQDPGLGLRLIYFSYDVKMKEKGDIPEGYSVSREKKERFSLILESASTNQTSMYLCASSSPQIKTGTSDSYEQYFGPGTRLTVT.

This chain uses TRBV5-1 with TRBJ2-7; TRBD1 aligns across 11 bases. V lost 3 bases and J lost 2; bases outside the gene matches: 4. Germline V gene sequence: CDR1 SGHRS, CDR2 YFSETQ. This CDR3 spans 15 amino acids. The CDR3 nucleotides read TGCGCCAGCAGCTGGGGGACAGGGGGGACCTACGAGCAGTACTTC. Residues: CASSWGTGGTYEQYF. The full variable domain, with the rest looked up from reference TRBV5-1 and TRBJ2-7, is KAGVTQTPRYLIKTRGQQVTLSCSPISGHRSVSWYQQTPGQGLQFLFEYFSETQRNKGNFPGRFSGRQFSNSRSEMNVSTLELGDSALYLCASSWGTGGTYEQYFGPGTRLTVT.

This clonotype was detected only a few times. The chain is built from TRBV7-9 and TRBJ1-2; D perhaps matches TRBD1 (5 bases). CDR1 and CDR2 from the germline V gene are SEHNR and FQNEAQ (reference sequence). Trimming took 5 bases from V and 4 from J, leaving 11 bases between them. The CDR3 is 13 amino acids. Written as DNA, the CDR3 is TGTGCCAGCAGCGCCGGGGGACCCTATGGCTACACCTTC. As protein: CASSAGGPYGYTF. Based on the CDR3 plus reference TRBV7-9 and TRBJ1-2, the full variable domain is DTGVSQNPRHKITKRGQNVTFRCDPISEHNRLYWYRQTLGQGPEFLTYFQNEAQLEKSRLLSDRFSAERPKGSFSTLEIQRTEQGDSAMYLCASSAGGPYGYTFGSGTRLTVV.

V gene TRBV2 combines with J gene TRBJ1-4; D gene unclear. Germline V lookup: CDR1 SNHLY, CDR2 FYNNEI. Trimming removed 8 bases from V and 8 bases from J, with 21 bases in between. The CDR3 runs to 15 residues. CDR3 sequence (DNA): TGTGCCAGCTTCCGTCAAGGGCTGGTGAGGGAAAAACTGTTTTTT. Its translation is CASFRQGLVREKLFF.

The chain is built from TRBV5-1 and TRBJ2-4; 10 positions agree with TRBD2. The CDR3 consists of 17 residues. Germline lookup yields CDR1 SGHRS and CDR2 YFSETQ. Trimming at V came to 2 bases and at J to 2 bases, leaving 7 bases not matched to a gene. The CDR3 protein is CASSLPSGSGTKNIQYF. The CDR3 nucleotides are TGCGCCAGCAGCTTACCTAGCGGGAGTGGTACCAAAAACATTCAGTACTTC.

The CDR3 here is CAAFGQGNTEAFF. Written as DNA, the CDR3 is TGTGCCGCCTTTGGACAGGGCAACACTGAAGCTTTCTTT. The chain uses TRBV3-1 and TRBJ1-1; TRBD1 aligns across 8 bases. The CDR3 runs to 13 residues. Germline CDR1 LGHDT, CDR2 YNNKEL (reference sequence). The J segment lost 2 bases and the V segment lost 11 bases, leaving 7 bases of the junction unmatched.

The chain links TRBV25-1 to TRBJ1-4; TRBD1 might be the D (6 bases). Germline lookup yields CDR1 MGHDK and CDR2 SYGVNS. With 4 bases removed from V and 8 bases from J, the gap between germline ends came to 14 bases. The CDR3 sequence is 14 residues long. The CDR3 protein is CASSGRDNKEKLFF. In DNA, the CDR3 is TGTGCCAGCAGTGGCCGGGACAATAAAGAAAAACTGTTTTTT.

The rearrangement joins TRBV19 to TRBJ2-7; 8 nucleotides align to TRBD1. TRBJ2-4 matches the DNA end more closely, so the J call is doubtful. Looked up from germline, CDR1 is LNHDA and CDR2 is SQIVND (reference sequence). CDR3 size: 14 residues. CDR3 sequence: CASSHGTGENIQYF. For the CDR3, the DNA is TGTGCCAGTAGTCACGGGACAGGTGAAAACATTCAGTACTTC.

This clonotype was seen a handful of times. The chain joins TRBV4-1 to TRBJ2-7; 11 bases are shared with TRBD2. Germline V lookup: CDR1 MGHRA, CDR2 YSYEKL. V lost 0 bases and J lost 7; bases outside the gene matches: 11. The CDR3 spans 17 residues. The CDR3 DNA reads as TGCGCCAGCAGCCAAGATCGAGGGACTAGCGGCGGGGGGGAGCAGTACTTC. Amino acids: CASSQDRGTSGGGEQYF.

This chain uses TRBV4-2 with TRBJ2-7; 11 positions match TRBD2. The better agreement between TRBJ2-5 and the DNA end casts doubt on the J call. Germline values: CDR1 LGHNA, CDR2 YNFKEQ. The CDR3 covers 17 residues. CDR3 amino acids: CASSQGLAGGGRETQYF. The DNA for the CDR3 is TGTGCCAGCAGCCAAGGTCTAGCGGGAGGTGGTCGAGAGACCCAGTACTTC.

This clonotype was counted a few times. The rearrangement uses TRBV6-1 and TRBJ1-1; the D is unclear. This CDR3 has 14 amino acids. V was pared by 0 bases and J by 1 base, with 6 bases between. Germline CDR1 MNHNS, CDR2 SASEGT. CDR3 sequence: CASSEASKNTEAFF. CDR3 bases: TGTGCCAGCAGTGAAGCCTCGAAGAACACTGAAGCTTTCTTT.

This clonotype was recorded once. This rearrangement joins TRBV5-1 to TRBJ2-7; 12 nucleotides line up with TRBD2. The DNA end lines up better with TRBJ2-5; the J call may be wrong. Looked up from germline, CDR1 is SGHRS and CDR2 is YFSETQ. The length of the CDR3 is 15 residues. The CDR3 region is CASSLGTSGTSTQYF. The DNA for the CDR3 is TGCGCCAGCAGCTTGGGGACTAGCGGGACCTCGACCCAGTACTTC.

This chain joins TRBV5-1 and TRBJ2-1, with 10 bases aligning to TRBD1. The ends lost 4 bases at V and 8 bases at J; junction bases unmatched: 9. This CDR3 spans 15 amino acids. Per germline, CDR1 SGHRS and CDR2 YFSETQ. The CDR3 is CASSGDRGRYYEQFF. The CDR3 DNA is TGCGCCAGCAGCGGGGACAGGGGCAGGTACTATGAGCAGTTCTTC.

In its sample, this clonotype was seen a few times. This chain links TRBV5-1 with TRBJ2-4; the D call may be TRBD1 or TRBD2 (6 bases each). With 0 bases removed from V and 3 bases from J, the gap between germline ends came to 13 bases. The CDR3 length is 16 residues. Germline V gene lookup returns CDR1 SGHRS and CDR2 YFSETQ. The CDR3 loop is CASSLAGGAGKNIQYF. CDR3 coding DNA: TGCGCCAGCAGCTTGGCCGGGGGCGCGGGCAAAAACATTCAGTACTTC.

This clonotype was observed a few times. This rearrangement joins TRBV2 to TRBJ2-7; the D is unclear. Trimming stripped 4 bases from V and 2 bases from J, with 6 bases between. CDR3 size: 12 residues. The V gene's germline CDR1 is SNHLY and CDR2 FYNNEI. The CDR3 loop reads CASSGAAYEQYF. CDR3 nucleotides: TGTGCCAGCAGTGGAGCAGCCTACGAGCAGTACTTC. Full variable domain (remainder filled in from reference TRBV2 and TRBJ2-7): EPEVTQTPSHQVTQMGQEVILRCVPISNHLYFYWYRQILGQKVEFLVSFYNNEISEKSEIFDDQFSVERPDGSNFTLKIRSTKLEDSAMYFCASSGAAYEQYFGPGTRLTVT.

The CDR3 reads CSAYDRVASSYYEQYF. In DNA, the CDR3 is TGCAGTGCATACGACAGGGTCGCATCTTCTTACTACGAGCAGTACTTC. The chain combines TRBV20-1 with TRBJ2-7, with 7 nucleotides matching TRBD1. Germline V lookup: CDR1 DFQATT, CDR2 SNEGSKA (reference sequence). V lost 6 bases to trimming and J lost 3 bases; unmatched junction nucleotides: 17. The CDR3 extends over 16 amino acids.

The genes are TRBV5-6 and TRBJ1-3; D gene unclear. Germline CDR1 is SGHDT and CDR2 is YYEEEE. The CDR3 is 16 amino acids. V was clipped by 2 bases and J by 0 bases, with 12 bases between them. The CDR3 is CASSFGPKDSGNTIYF. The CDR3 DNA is TGTGCCAGCAGCTTTGGGCCCAAAGACTCTGGAAACACCATATATTTT.

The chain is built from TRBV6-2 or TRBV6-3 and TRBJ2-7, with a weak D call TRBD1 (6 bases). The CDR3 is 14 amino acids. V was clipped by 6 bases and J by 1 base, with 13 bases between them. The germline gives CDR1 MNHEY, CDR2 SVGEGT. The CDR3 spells CASRSHGQSYEQYF. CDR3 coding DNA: TGTGCCAGCAGATCCCATGGACAGTCCTACGAGCAGTACTTC.

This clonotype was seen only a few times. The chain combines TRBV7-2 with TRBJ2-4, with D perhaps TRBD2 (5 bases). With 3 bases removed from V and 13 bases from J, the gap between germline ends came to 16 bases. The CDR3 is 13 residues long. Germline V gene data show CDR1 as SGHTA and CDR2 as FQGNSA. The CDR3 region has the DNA TGTGCCAGCAGCTTCGGACTGAATAGGGAGCAGTACTTC. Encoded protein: CASSFGLNREQYF. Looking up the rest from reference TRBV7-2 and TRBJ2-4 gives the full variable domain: GAGVSQSPSNKVTEKGKDVELRCDPISGHTALYWYRQSLGQGLEFLIYFQGNSAPDKSGLPSDRFSAERTGGSVSTLTIQRTQQEDSAVYLCASSFGLNREQYFGAGTRLSVL.

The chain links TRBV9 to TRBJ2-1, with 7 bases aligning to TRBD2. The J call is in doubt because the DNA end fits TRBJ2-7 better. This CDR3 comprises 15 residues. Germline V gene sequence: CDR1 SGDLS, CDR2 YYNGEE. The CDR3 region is CASSVGGSSYNEQYF. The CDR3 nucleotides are TGTGCCAGCAGCGTAGGCGGGAGCTCCTACAATGAGCAGTACTTC.

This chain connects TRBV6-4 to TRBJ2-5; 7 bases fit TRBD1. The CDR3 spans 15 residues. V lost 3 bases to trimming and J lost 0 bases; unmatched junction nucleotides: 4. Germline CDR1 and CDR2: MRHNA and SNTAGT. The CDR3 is CASSEVGQDQETQYF. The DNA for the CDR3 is TGTGCCAGCAGTGAAGTTGGACAGGACCAAGAGACCCAGTACTTC.

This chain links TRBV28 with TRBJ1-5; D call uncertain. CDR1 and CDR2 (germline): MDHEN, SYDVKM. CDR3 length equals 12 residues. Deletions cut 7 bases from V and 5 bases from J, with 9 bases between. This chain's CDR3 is CASTSGDQPQHF. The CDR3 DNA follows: TGTGCCAGCACGTCTGGGGATCAGCCCCAGCATTTT.

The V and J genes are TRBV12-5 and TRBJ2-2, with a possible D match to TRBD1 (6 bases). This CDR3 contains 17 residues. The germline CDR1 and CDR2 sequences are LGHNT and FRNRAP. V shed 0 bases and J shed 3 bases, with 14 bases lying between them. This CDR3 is CASGLVTSGDHTGELFF. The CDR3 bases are TGTGCTAGTGGTTTGGTAACCTCAGGGGACCACACCGGGGAGCTGTTTTTT.